This TCR beta chain is drawn from a study of human T cells and chemical hapten exposure. The overall study: Mostly female patients had alopecia areata, totalis or universalis.

This clonotype was counted a few times. TCRdb redid the calling of the RACE reads with MiXCR, one entry per CDR3 protein. The sample consists of 90,000 to 120,000 distinct CDR3 sequences, about 10% of them appearing once. CDR3 length: 16 residues. Germline CDR1 SEHNR, CDR2 FQNEAQ (reference sequence). Trimming stripped 5 bases from V and 3 bases from J, with 14 bases between. Time point: patch test 1, 2 weeks after DPC sensitization. The treatment denotes: therapeutic diphenylcyclopropenone sensitization with weekly scalp DPC. Sample donors consisted of patients with alopecia, aged 18 to 70 years, who were suitable for DPC.

The sample consisted of whole blood, taken in connection with sensitization to the hapten diphenylcyclopropenone (DPC). The clonotype originates from a woman in her thirties or forties with alopecia areata. Some clones in this sample may be carry-over from other donors' samples. The chain employs TRBV7-9 and TRBJ2-6; tentatively, D is TRBD1 (5 bases). DNA for the CDR3: TGTGCCAGCAGCGCGCAGGGTAGGAGTGGGGCCAACGTCCTGACTTTC. Translated: CASSAQGRSGANVLTF.